The rows below give T cell receptor beta chains drawn from one sample of a study of neurological immune-mediated disorders. One entry per CDR3 protein, called by TCRdb with MiXCR from the 5' RACE reads. The sample lists over 55,000 distinct CDR3 sequences; about 10% were seen once. Material: PBMCs. The receptors here all came from a male donor with HTLV-1-associated myelopathy (HAM/TSP). The CDR3 runs from the conserved cysteine through the conserved F or W. The order of the fields is clone size, CDR3 length, J gene, D gene, V gene, CDR3 DNA, CDR3 protein. D genes are given only for firm matches. Only part of the rows carry a size: once, few, many, or a class if the clone is expanded.

>many|18|TRBJ2-2|NA|TRBV5-5
TGTGCCAGCAGCTTGCCACCTGGGCTAGCTCGCGCCACCGGGGAGCTGTTTTTT
CASSLPPGLARATGELFF
>many|15|TRBJ2-1|TRBD2|TRBV9
TGTGCCAGCAGCGTAGCAAGCGGGGCCTACAATGAGCAGTTCTTC
CASSVASGAYNEQFF
>many|15|TRBJ2-1|TRBD1|TRBV5-1
TGCGCCAGCAGCAGGGGACAGAGTCTCATCGATGAGCAGTTCTTC
CASSRGQSLIDEQFF
>many|13|TRBJ2-7|NA|TRBV7-2
TGTGCCAGCAGCTTAGGATGGGCTTACGAGCAGTACTTC
CASSLGWAYEQYF
>NA|16|TRBJ2-7|TRBD2|TRBV9
TGTGCCAGCAGCGTACGAGCTAGCGGGGTTTTAGACGAGCAGTACTTC
CASSVRASGVLDEQYF
>many|14|TRBJ2-5|NA|TRBV5-1
TGCGCCAGCAGCGGCGGACTCGTCCAAGAGACCCAGTACTTC
CASSGGLVQETQYF
>many|15|TRBJ2-5|NA|TRBV20-1
TGCAGTGCCCCCGGGTTACAAGGGACCATAGGGACCCAGTACTTC
CSAPGLQGTIGTQYF
>many|15|TRBJ1-5|TRBD1|TRBV5-1
TGCGCCAGCAGCTTTACGGCAGGGGGCGGTCAGCCCCAGCATTTT
CASSFTAGGGQPQHF
>many|16|TRBJ1-4|NA|TRBV28
TGTGCCAGCACCCCCGGGATAGGGCTGCCTAATGAAAAACTGTTTTTT
CASTPGIGLPNEKLFF
>many|16|TRBJ1-6|TRBD1|TRBV5-4
TGTGCCAGCAGCAGGGAAGGGACAGGGGTTAATTCACCCCTCCACTTT
CASSREGTGVNSPLHF
>many|14|TRBJ1-1|NA|TRBV11-2
TGTGCCAGCAGCTTATCTTGGGGGCAGACTGAAGCTTTCTTT
CASSLSWGQTEAFF
>many|12|TRBJ2-7|NA|TRBV7-9
TGTGCCAGCAGCTTAGCGCAGGACGAGCAGTACTTC
CASSLAQDEQYF